Sequencing of this TCR beta chain was carried out in a study of cytomegalovirus exposure and HLA in healthy donors. Study-level results: Later on, a genetic analysis was performed. It linked a missense variant in DCLRE1C with V- and J-gene trimming of TCR beta. An analysis was carried out at a later point. It showed that HLA-associated TCR beta chains were more clonally expanded than equally common non-associated chains.

Primers: 60 Vbeta forward and 13 Jbeta reverse. Clones were sequenced by immunoSEQ multiplex PCR, and TCRdb holds only the in-frame ones, with some missing. This table holds some 200,000 clones, 77% found once. In this sample, this clone turned up a few times. Its matching antigen is unknown. Other DNA sequences from this sample encode an identical CDR3 as well. Specimen: PBMCs. The clonotype comes from a woman aged 55-70 years in good health and CMV-seropositive.

Here the CDR3 reads CASSQDPGGTDTQYF. CDR3 coding DNA: TGTGCCAGCAGCCAAGACCCAGGGGGGACAGATACGCAGTATTTT. The chain carries TRBV4-2 and TRBJ2-3; a possible D gene is TRBD1 (7 bases). Per germline, CDR1 LGHNA and CDR2 YNFKEQ. V was trimmed by 0 bases and J by 3 bases, leaving 10 bases between them. The CDR3 consists of 15 residues.